This T cell receptor (beta chain) appears in the sequencing data of a study of spatial heterogeneity in lung cancer (dated by TCRdb to between 2019 and 2020). About the investigation overall: Beta-chain transcripts were consistently detected in greater numbers than alpha-chain transcripts, which likely reflected higher beta-chain transcript abundance. TCR alpha and beta repertoires were quantitatively compared across multiple tumor regions, matched nontumor lung and blood in non-small cell lung cancer. At surgery, both alpha and beta chains were TCR-sequenced in around 240 tumor regions, about 61 matched nontumor lung samples and some 58 PBMC samples. TCR transcript counts in tumor regions correlated strongly with a T cell transcriptional module score from matched bulk RNA-seq. Nonsynonymous mutation counts, determined by whole-exome sequencing of tumor tissue, were related to TCR repertoire features. In the raw uncorrected reads, each unique combination of TCR and UMI appeared on average more than ten times. Results the study describes overall, beyond this receptor: TCR-seq coverage of tumor T cells was estimated at only approximately 7% for alpha chains and approximately 13% for beta chains. The tumor nonsynonymous mutation count correlated with the number of expanded alpha and beta TCRs within the tumor. Counts of ubiquitous and regional expanded TCRs were found to correlate with counts of ubiquitous and regional nonsynonymous mutations, respectively. Confirming at a functional level the hypothesis that regional TCRs recognize regional mutations was considered to require additional single-cell paired TCR alpha and beta sequencing.

This clonotype has ten or more counts. Its antigen remains undetermined. No quality values exist for individual bases; no much larger clone is one base distant. The library came from 5' RACE. Data came from a NextSeq 500. The TCR library protocol attached a unique molecular identifier to each TCR cDNA molecule to allow correction of PCR and sequencing errors. Per the source publication's procedure: TCR identification, UMI-based error correction and CDR3 extraction were all carried out with Decombinator tools. Expanded TCRs were defined as those above a frequency of 2 per 1,000, corresponding to the top 1% of the tumor frequency distribution. Expanded tumor TCRs were classed as regional if statistically deemed absent (corrected P<0.05) from at least one tumor region, otherwise ubiquitous. Each repertoire was subsampled 100 times to 5,000 TCRs, after which Renyi diversity was computed with the R vegan package. CDR3 similarity networks were constructed using string-kernel similarity of amino acid triplets, with links drawn between CDR3s whose pairwise similarity was above 0.82. TCRdb reworked the public reads: Q25 trimming with fastp, MiXCR clone assembly, productive beta chains retained. Each entry is one CDR3 protein sequence, shown with its most common DNA and genes. The V and J calls were determined by TCRdb, not by the authors. The sample data list over 10,000 distinct CDR3 sequences, and 3% to 4% of these were observed just once. Together, the top ten hold under 20% of the sample.

Taken from the germline V gene (reference sequence), the CDR1 and CDR2 loops are SGHNT and YYREEE. V sheds 5 bases and J sheds 2 bases, leaving 15 bases between their ends. Reading from cysteine to phenylalanine, the CDR3 counts 15 amino acids. Of the read, only the CDR3 DNA is kept; its 45 bases are in frame from base 1. In the paper's terms, the time point label means: sample taken at primary tumor resection. Donors were 65 to 85 patients with early-stage, untreated non-small cell lung cancer from the lung TRACERx cohort. For TCR sequencing, whole RNA was extracted from tumor and nontumor lung tissue, or from cryopreserved PBMC samples, and no cell sorting was done. Only patients for whom sufficient RNA was available from at least two tumor regions were selected for TCR sequencing. Tumor and adjacent nontumor lung specimens were reviewed by a lung pathologist before selection.

The chain links TRBV5-4 with TRBJ2-3; the D region possibly corresponds to TRBD2 (5 bases align). Sequencing was performed on lung tumor tissue, taken at surgery. This clonotype was obtained from a male donor with early-stage non-small cell lung cancer. The nucleotide sequence is TGTGCCAGCAGTTTGTACGGGGTTAACACAGATACGCAGTATTTT. It translates as CASSLYGVNTDTQYF.